A selection of T cell receptor beta chains follows, all from one sample in a study of blood T cell repertoires in COVID-19. Sequencing used immunoSEQ multiplex PCR; TCRdb keeps in-frame clones, though not all of them. Altogether around 700,000 clones are present, just under 90% being singletons, with the ten largest covering about 0.24%. Sequencing used peripheral blood. Receptors were obtained from a woman between 18 and 29 years old with acute or convalescent COVID-19. CDR3s include the opening cysteine and the closing phenylalanine or tryptophan.

j_call | v_call | cdr3_aa
TRBJ2-7 | TRBV3-1/TRBV3-2 | CASRPSGGSYEQYF
TRBJ1-1 | TRBV10-2 | CASMGKGMADRNTGTEAFF
TRBJ2-5 | TRBV11-2 | CASSLVAPYRTQYF
TRBJ2-7 | TRBV5-1 | CASSLVLDRASYEQYF
TRBJ2-3 | TRBV9 | CASSVGTSGDTQYF
TRBJ2-7 | TRBV19 | CASSIGGSYEQYF
TRBJ2-2 | TRBV9 | CASSVPMTSGGAGELFF
TRBJ2-5 | TRBV18 | CASSPDRGSVFRETQYF
TRBJ1-1 | TRBV19 | CAIGTGATTGATEAFF
TRBJ1-4 | TRBV30 | CAWSARLTTGGREKLFF
TRBJ2-7 | TRBV5-6 | CASGTYGQSYEQYF
TRBJ1-5 | TRBV19 | CASSPSFSPGQPQHF
TRBJ1-3 | TRBV4-1 | CASSQTSIGISGNTIYF
TRBJ1-2 | TRBV6-5 | CASRPGTGTFGYTF
TRBJ2-2 | TRBV9 | CASSVAPANTGELFF
TRBJ2-7 | TRBV15 | CATSSGTGTYEQYF
TRBJ2-2 | TRBV25-1 | CASSAGTGELFF
TRBJ1-2 | TRBV9 | CASSVGSPNYGYTF
TRBJ2-2 | TRBV4-2 | CAASSGGEGGELFF
TRBJ1-4 | TRBV4-3 | CASSRYSDTFSNEKLFF
TRBJ1-5 | TRBV9 | CASSQTGTNQPQHF
TRBJ1-1 | TRBV30 | CAWSVGEGWAEAFF
TRBJ2-1 | TRBV30 | CAWKGRKYNEQFF
TRBJ2-7 | TRBV7-2 | CASSLDGGGGSYEQYF
TRBJ1-2 | TRBV27 | CASGSVSPYGYTF
TRBJ2-7 | TRBV3-1/TRBV3-2 | CASSQGQGHYEQYF
TRBJ1-3 | TRBV5-1 | CASSFRTGSGNTIYF
TRBJ1-2 | TRBV5-4 | CASSGGQAANYGYTF
TRBJ1-5 | TRBV28 | CASSFRDRSNQPQHF
TRBJ2-3 | TRBV4-3 | CASSQEGGYRTDTQYF
TRBJ1-4 | TRBV4-3 | CASSQTQRSGKTNEKLFF
TRBJ2-5 | TRBV7-2 | CASSLPVGQGKETQYF
TRBJ1-2 | TRBV19 | CASSSGTAGLSVYGYTF
TRBJ1-5 | TRBV6-6 | CASSYPQVGNQPQHF
TRBJ1-1 | TRBV18 | CASSPVTGGEAFF
TRBJ1-6 | TRBV2 | CASSEGSGQGNSPLHF
TRBJ1-2 | TRBV18 | CASSPSSQNYGYTF
TRBJ2-5 | TRBV14 | CASSQELARGPQETQYF
TRBJ1-1 | TRBV7-9 | CASRRDRGVTEAFF
TRBJ1-2 | TRBV29-1 | CSVPGGNYGYTF
TRBJ2-3 | TRBV7-2 | CASSLRADTQYF
TRBJ2-7 | TRBV18 | CASSTTATSYEQYF
TRBJ1-1 | TRBV3-1/TRBV3-2 | CASSQAQMNTEAFF
TRBJ2-3 | TRBV12-5 | CASGLPQGGPTDTQYF
TRBJ2-3 | TRBV7-9 | CAPSDTQYF
TRBJ2-3 | TRBV5-6 | CASIGVGANTQYF
TRBJ2-1 | TRBV10-3 | CATGTSGGYEQFF